These T cell receptor beta chains were read from a single sample in a study of T cell responses to AZD1222 COVID-19 vaccine. Using immunoSEQ multiplex PCR, the repertoire was profiled, and TCRdb retains in-frame clones only, with some absent. The sample holds 140,000 to 150,000 clones, around nine tenths seen once. Sample: peripheral blood, taken on day 0 of AZD1222 vaccination. Receptors originate from an adult in good health. Each CDR3 is given with its conserved first and last residue. D genes are given only for firm matches. Part of the rows lack a size; the others show once, few, many or a class for expanded clones.

CDR3aa,CDR3nt,d_gene,abundance,j_gene,v_gene
CASSLDTRGEAFF,TGCGCCAGCAGCTTGGACACCCGGGGCGAAGCTTTCTTT,NA,once,TRBJ1-1,TRBV5-1
CASSLGTVLGDEQFF,TGTGCCAGCAGCTTAGGGACAGTCCTAGGGGATGAGCAGTTCTTC,NA,NA,TRBJ2-1,TRBV7-6
CASSLAAQYLRDMQLAKNIQYF,TGCGCCAGCAGCTTGGCGGCCCAATATCTCCGGGACATGCAACTAGCCAAAAACATTCAGTACTTC,NA,NA,TRBJ2-4,TRBV5-1
CASSSGPRANTGELFF,TGTGCCAGCAGCAGCGGCCCACGAGCGAACACCGGGGAGCTGTTTTTT,NA,NA,TRBJ2-2,TRBV7-9
CASSLPRQEGCQPQHF,TGTGCCAGCAGCCTGCCGCGGCAAGAAGGCTGTCAGCCCCAGCATTTT,NA,NA,TRBJ1-5,TRBV11-1
CASSLDSYGYTF,TGTGCCAGCAGCCTGGACAGTTATGGCTACACCTTC,NA,NA,TRBJ1-2,TRBV7-8
CASSEGSYNEQFF,TGTGCCAGCAGCGAAGGCTCCTACAATGAGCAGTTCTTC,NA,NA,TRBJ2-1,TRBV11-2
CASSYLLAGETQYF,TGTGCCAGCAGTTATTTACTAGCGGGAGAGACCCAGTACTTC,TRBD2,NA,TRBJ2-5,TRBV2
CASSFRGREQFF,TGTGCCAGCAGTTTCAGGGGGCGGGAGCAGTTCTTC,TRBD1,NA,TRBJ2-1,TRBV12-3/TRBV12-4
CASREGGTRSSYEQYF,TGTGCCAGCAGGGAAGGAGGGACACGATCCTCCTACGAGCAGTACTTC,NA,NA,TRBJ2-7,TRBV28
CASSYFSGGTSHEQFF,TGTGCCAGCAGTTACTTCAGTGGCGGGACGAGTCATGAGCAGTTCTTC,NA,NA,TRBJ2-1,TRBV6-5
CASSGEGDPYNEQFF,TGTGCCAGCAGCGGGGAGGGGGACCCATACAATGAGCAGTTCTTC,NA,NA,TRBJ2-1,TRBV9
CASSHVRQASGGYTF,TGTGCCAGCAGCCATGTTCGACAGGCCAGTGGAGGCTACACCTTC,NA,NA,TRBJ1-2,TRBV3-1/TRBV3-2
CASSVFGGVHEQYF,TGTGCCAGCAGCGTGTTTGGTGGGGTCCACGAGCAGTACTTC,NA,NA,TRBJ2-7,TRBV7-9
CASSERVGNQPQHF,TGTGCCAGCAGCGAGAGAGTGGGGAATCAGCCCCAGCATTTT,NA,NA,TRBJ1-5,TRBV7-2
CASSTQTGVSSPLHF,TGTGCCAGCAGCACTCAAACAGGGGTAAGCTCACCCCTCCACTTT,TRBD1,NA,TRBJ1-6,TRBV7-9
CASSQESSGRTYNEQFF,TGTGCCAGCAGCCAAGAGTCGTCGGGACGGACCTACAATGAGCAGTTCTTC,NA,NA,TRBJ2-1,TRBV4-2
CASSLTDRGVELFF,TGTGCCAGCAGCTTAACGGACAGGGGAGTCGAGCTGTTTTTT,TRBD1,NA,TRBJ2-2,TRBV7-3
CASSKRVGPYEEQYF,TGTGCCAGCAGCAAAAGGGTCGGACCGTATGAAGAGCAGTACTTC,NA,NA,TRBJ2-7,TRBV7-3